Presented here are 9 T cell receptor beta chains from one specimen sequenced in a study of T cell responses to AZD1222 COVID-19 vaccine. Profiling relied on immunoSEQ multiplex PCR, and the TCRdb table lists in-frame clones only, not all of them. The sample has about 110,000 clones, more than 75% seen once; the top ten hold 6% to 8%. Here the sequenced sample was peripheral blood, taken on day 0 of AZD1222 vaccination. The receptors here all came from an adult in good health.

CDR3 in amino acids: CSVEGTGDEQYF. The DNA for the CDR3 is TGCAGCGTTGAAGGGACAGGGGACGAGCAGTACTTC. The chain is built from TRBV29-1 and TRBJ2-7, with TRBD1 matching 9 bases. The CDR3 runs to 12 residues. J was trimmed by 5 bases and V by 1 base; bases with no gene match: 0. CDR1 is SQVTM, CDR2 ANQGSEA, per germline.

V usage is TRBV7-9 and J usage is TRBJ1-1; no firm D call. This CDR3 is built from 13 residues. Germline assignment: CDR1 SEHNR and CDR2 FQNEAQ (reference sequence). The ends were cut back, 3 bases at V and 1 base at J, with 6 bases in the middle. CDR3 DNA sequence: TGTGCCAGCAGCTTGGCGGAGAACACTGAAGCTTTCTTT. It specifies CASSLAENTEAFF.

The chain joins TRBV20-1 to TRBJ1-4; no definite D call. V lost 3 bases and J lost 8, with 10 bases in between. The germline V gene has CDR1 DFQATT and CDR2 SNEGSKA (reference sequence). The CDR3 covers 12 residues. The CDR3 is CSASFGLEKLFF. The CDR3 DNA reads TGCAGTGCTAGTTTTGGGCTCGAAAAACTGTTTTTT.

About this clone: Other DNA sequences in this sample translate to the same CDR3. This sequence joins TRBV28 and TRBJ2-5, with D unclear. V lost 6 bases to trimming and J lost 5 bases, with 4 bases between them. The CDR3 has 10 residues. Germline V gives CDR1 MDHEN, CDR2 SYDVKM. This chain's CDR3 is CASRGETQYF. DNA for the CDR3: TGTGCCAGCAGGGGCGAGACCCAGTACTTC.

CDR3 protein: CASTLTDYNEQFF. The CDR3 DNA is TGTGCCAGCACCCTGACAGACTACAATGAGCAGTTCTTC. The genes are TRBV28 and TRBJ2-1; D is perhaps TRBD1 (5 bases). Germline V CDR1 and CDR2: MDHEN, SYDVKM. CDR3 size: 13 residues. V lost 7 bases and J lost 3, with 10 bases in between. The full variable domain, with the rest looked up from reference TRBV28 and TRBJ2-1, is DVKVTQSSRYLVKRTGEKVFLECVQDMDHENMFWYRQDPGLGLRLIYFSYDVKMKEKGDIPEGYSVSREKKERFSLILESASTNQTSMYLCASTLTDYNEQFFGPGTRLTVL.

This clone appeared a single time. V usage is TRBV28 and J usage is TRBJ1-1; possible D gene TRBD1, 5 bases. V was cut by 6 bases and J by 5 bases, with 19 bases left in between. The CDR3 spans 15 residues. Germline CDR1 is MDHEN and CDR2 is SYDVKM. The CDR3, as DNA: TGTGCCAGCAGAGACAAGCGGACACCGAGGACTGAAGCTTTCTTT. The encoded protein is CASRDKRTPRTEAFF.

This clone was seen only once. The V and J genes are TRBV6-5 and TRBJ1-1; the D is unclear. Germline CDR1 reads MNHEY; CDR2 reads SVGAGI. V lost 6 bases, J lost 6 bases, and 14 bases lay in between. The CDR3 runs to 13 residues. CDR3 DNA sequence: TGTGCCAGCAGGAAAACTTTCACCGCTGAAGCTTTCTTT. Translating gives CASRKTFTAEAFF.

The chain joins TRBV5-1 to TRBJ2-2, with unresolved D. CDR1 is SGHRS, CDR2 YFSETQ, per germline. The CDR3 has 15 amino acids. The germline V and J ends were trimmed by 0 bases and 8 bases, with 14 bases remaining between them. The CDR3 sequence is CASSLVPAERGELFF. The DNA for the CDR3 is TGCGCCAGCAGCTTGGTACCAGCCGAACGAGGGGAGCTGTTTTTT.

The chain has TRBV10-3 and TRBJ1-5; 7 bases are a match to TRBD1. Trimming cost V 6 bases and J 4 bases; bases outside gene matches: 3. The CDR3 has 13 residues. Germline loops: CDR1 ENHRY, CDR2 SYGVKD. CDR3 DNA: TGTGCCATCAGGGCAGGGGGTAATCAGCCCCAGCATTTT. Translation: CAIRAGGNQPQHF.